The 2 T cell receptor beta chains in this list originate from one sample, sequenced in a study of control samples from healthy donors and cancer patients. Only in-frame clones appear in the TCRdb table, and some are missing; sequencing was by immunoSEQ multiplex PCR. The sample lists around 200,000 clones, 91% occurring once. The sequenced sample consisted of blood. The receptor set was obtained from a woman between 25 and 40 years old in good health.

This clone came up a few times. The chain carries TRBV18 and TRBJ1-5; 7 bases map to TRBD1. The V gene end was trimmed by 1 base and the J gene end by 4 bases; junction bases not matched to a gene: 10. There are 17 residues in the CDR3. CDR1 and CDR2 (germline): KGHSH, LQKENI. The CDR3 sequence is CASSPLPGTAANQPQHF. The CDR3 nucleotides are TGTGCCAGCTCACCACTCCCTGGGACAGCGGCGAATCAGCCCCAGCATTTT.

This clone was recorded only once. The rearrangement links TRBV18 to TRBJ2-4; D tentatively fits TRBD1 or TRBD2 (6 bases each). CDR1 is KGHSH and CDR2 is LQKENI in the germline V gene. Trimming removed 3 bases from V and 1 base from J, with 16 bases in between. The CDR3 length is 17 residues. CDR3 nucleotide sequence: TGTGCCAGCTCACCGAGGGTGGGGGGCTCTGCCAAAAACATTCAGTACTTC. Its protein product is CASSPRVGGSAKNIQYF.